These 27 T cell receptor beta chains were all obtained from the same sample, sequenced in a study of shared clonotypes between healthy human individuals. Clones were sequenced by immunoSEQ multiplex PCR, and TCRdb holds only the in-frame ones, with some missing. The table shows some 2.4 million clones, with approximately 93% occurring only once. The sequenced material came from naive CD4+ T cells from PBMCs. Subset defined: CD45RA+ positively selected. Source of these receptors: a man in his late teens or twenties in good health. Some clones in this sample may be carry-over from other donors' samples.

In this sample, this clone turned up a few times. V is TRBV6-1 and J is TRBJ1-1; D remains unclear. V shed 1 base and J shed 10 bases, with 10 bases lying between them. This CDR3 has 12 amino acids. Per the germline V gene, CDR1 is MNHNS and CDR2 is SASEGT. CDR3 sequence reads: CASSEGLMGAFF. CDR3 sequence (DNA): TGTGCCAGCAGTGAAGGGTTGATGGGAGCTTTCTTT.

The chain carries TRBV25-1 and TRBJ1-3, with D tentatively TRBD1 (5 bases). The length of the CDR3 is 16 residues. V lost 3 bases and J 2 bases, leaving 14 bases between the germline ends. Germline loops: CDR1 MGHDK, CDR2 SYGVNS. The CDR3: CASSESTPGAGNTIYF. The CDR3 DNA sequence: TGTGCCAGCAGTGAGTCGACCCCGGGGGCTGGAAACACCATATATTTT.

This rearrangement joins TRBV29-1 to TRBJ2-5, with 7 positions matching TRBD2. V was clipped by 7 bases and J by 1 base; unmatched bases: 3. CDR1 is SQVTM, CDR2 ANQGSEA, per germline. The CDR3 is 12 residues long. The CDR3 sequence is CSARLAQETQYF. CDR3 nucleotide sequence: TGCAGCGCTAGACTAGCCCAAGAGACCCAGTACTTC.

J is TRBJ2-1 and V is TRBV5-1; D uncertain. Trimming removed 6 bases at V and 8 bases at J, with 18 bases between. The CDR3 consists of 14 residues. Germline V gives CDR1 SGHRS, CDR2 YFSETQ. DNA for the CDR3: TGCGCCAGCACTCCCGGGTCGGTTGCCTATGAGCAGTTCTTC. Its translation: CASTPGSVAYEQFF.

Turning to this clone: Other DNA sequences in the same sample also yield this CDR3. The chain has TRBV5-1 and TRBJ1-1; D remains unclear. The V end lost 0 bases, the J end lost 1 base, and 4 bases lay between the germline ends. Germline CDR1 is SGHRS and CDR2 is YFSETQ. The CDR3 runs 13 residues. The DNA for the CDR3 is TGCGCCAGCAGCTTGGATTGGAACACTGAAGCTTTCTTT. Protein sequence: CASSLDWNTEAFF.

V and J are TRBV2 and TRBJ2-3, with TRBD1 as a possible D gene (6 bases). Germline CDR1 is SNHLY and CDR2 is FYNNEI. V lost 6 bases and J lost 1, with 11 bases in between. CDR3 length equals 14 residues. In DNA, the CDR3 is TGTGCCAGCAGAGGGGACACACGCACAGATACGCAGTATTTT. Translation: CASRGDTRTDTQYF.

The chain couples TRBV4-1 to TRBJ2-5; D not certain. V was cut by 4 bases and J by 1 base, with 7 bases left in between. From germline, CDR1 is MGHRA and CDR2 YSYEKL. The CDR3 covers 13 residues. The CDR3 region is CASSPVIQETQYF. The CDR3 DNA follows: TGCGCCAGCAGCCCAGTCATCCAAGAGACCCAGTACTTC.

The chain recombines TRBV6-1 with TRBJ2-1; TRBD2 is a possible D gene (5 bases). CDR1 and CDR2 (germline): MNHNS, SASEGT. The CDR3 length is 15 residues. The germline V and J ends were trimmed by 4 bases and 3 bases, with 13 bases remaining between them. CDR3 in DNA: TGTGCCAGCAGTGCCGGAGGCTGGGTCTACAATGAGCAGTTCTTC. Its protein product is CASSAGGWVYNEQFF.

Regarding this clone: This sample also contains other DNA sequences that code for the same CDR3. The chain carries TRBV11-2 and TRBJ1-1, with unresolved D. The CDR3 has 13 amino acids. V shed 5 bases and J shed 0 bases, with 7 bases lying between them. CDR1 and CDR2 from the germline V gene are SGHAT and FQNNGV. CDR3 in DNA: TGTGCCAGCAGCCTCGGGCTGAACACTGAAGCTTTCTTT. Translation gives CASSLGLNTEAFF.

A note on this clone: The same CDR3 is also encoded by other DNA sequences in this sample. The CDR3 here is CASSYSSGSYEQYF. The CDR3 DNA follows: TGTGCCAGCAGTTACTCTAGCGGATCCTACGAGCAGTACTTC. This chain joins TRBV6-5 and TRBJ2-7; TRBD2 is a possible D gene (6 bases). CDR1 and CDR2 from the germline V gene are MNHEY and SVGAGI. The CDR3 consists of 14 residues. The V and J ends lost 0 bases and 1 base respectively, with 7 bases between them.

The chain combines TRBV2 with TRBJ1-4; 8 bases fit TRBD1. The CDR3 consists of 14 residues. V lost 3 bases, J lost 5 bases, and 2 bases stayed unmatched. The germline CDR1 and CDR2 sequences are SNHLY and FYNNEI. The CDR3 loop is CASSDRDRNEKLFF. In DNA, the CDR3 is TGTGCCAGCAGTGACCGGGACAGGAATGAAAAACTGTTTTTT.

The chain links TRBV30 to TRBJ1-2; D remains ambiguous. The CDR3 length is 10 residues. The V gene's germline CDR1 is GTSNPN and CDR2 SVGIG (reference sequence). Trimming removed 2 bases from V and 5 bases from J, with 3 bases in between. CDR3 sequence reads: CAWSQYGYTF. CDR3 DNA: TGTGCCTGGAGTCAGTATGGCTACACCTTC.

V is TRBV5-1 and J is TRBJ2-5, with D possibly matching TRBD1 (6 bases). This CDR3 is 13 amino acids long. V dropped 0 bases and J dropped 3 bases, with 6 bases sitting between them. The germline V gene has CDR1 SGHRS and CDR2 YFSETQ. The CDR3, as DNA: TGCGCCAGCAGCTTGGGGGACAAAGAGACCCAGTACTTC. This sequence encodes CASSLGDKETQYF.

The chain links TRBV28 to TRBJ2-5; a weak D match, TRBD1 (7 bases). Germline CDR1 is MDHEN and CDR2 is SYDVKM. The germline V and J ends were trimmed by 7 bases and 5 bases, with 23 bases remaining between them. This CDR3 is 16 amino acids long. CDR3 bases: TGTGCCAGCATGGGAGGAATAGCAGGGGGTGGGGAGACCCAGTACTTC. Residues: CASMGGIAGGGETQYF.

The V call is TRBV28, the J call TRBJ1-5; no clear D gene. The germline CDR1 and CDR2 sequences are MDHEN and SYDVKM. CDR3 length: 14 amino acids. V was clipped by 7 bases and J by 7 bases, with 17 bases between them. The CDR3: CASTLWHGGQPQHF. The CDR3 nucleotides read TGTGCCAGCACCTTATGGCATGGAGGACAGCCCCAGCATTTT. Drawing the rest from reference TRBV28 and TRBJ1-5, the complete variable domain is DVKVTQSSRYLVKRTGEKVFLECVQDMDHENMFWYRQDPGLGLRLIYFSYDVKMKEKGDIPEGYSVSREKKERFSLILESASTNQTSMYLCASTLWHGGQPQHFGDGTRLSIL.

The V gene is TRBV5-1, the J gene TRBJ2-7; possibly TRBD1 or TRBD2 for D (6 bases each). Germline CDR1 and CDR2: SGHRS and YFSETQ. Deletions cut 0 bases from V and 9 bases from J, with 19 bases between. The CDR3 covers 15 residues. The CDR3 sequence: CASSLAGGGPSGQYF. In DNA form, the CDR3 reads TGCGCCAGCAGCTTGGCCGGAGGGGGGCCAAGCGGGCAGTACTTC.

This clone appeared once. Other DNA sequences in the sample encode the same CDR3. V gene TRBV7-9 combines with J gene TRBJ2-5; no firm D call. The V end was cut by 1 base, the J end by 4 bases, with 7 bases between. The CDR3 has 13 amino acids. In germline, CDR1 is SEHNR, CDR2 FQNEAQ (reference sequence). The CDR3 here is CASSLGVGETQYF. CDR3 DNA sequence: TGTGCCAGCAGCTTAGGTGTTGGAGAGACCCAGTACTTC.

J is TRBJ1-2 and V is TRBV6-1; D remains ambiguous. The germline V gene encodes CDR1 MNHNS and CDR2 SASEGT. The V end was cut by 0 bases, the J end by 4 bases, with 9 bases between. The CDR3 has 14 residues. The CDR3 DNA reads TGTGCCAGCAGTGAAGCTGACGATTTCTATGGCTACACCTTC. As protein: CASSEADDFYGYTF.

CDR3 DNA sequence: TGTGCCAGCAGTGATACGGACCCGCTGAGCACAGATACGCAGTATTTT. It specifies CASSDTDPLSTDTQYF. V and J are TRBV2 and TRBJ2-3; no clear D. The CDR3 runs 16 residues. V was cut by 3 bases and J by 0 bases, with 13 bases left in between. Germline V gene sequence: CDR1 SNHLY, CDR2 FYNNEI.

The chain has TRBV18 and TRBJ1-2; D might be TRBD1 (5 bases). With 4 bases removed from V and 0 bases from J, the gap between germline ends came to 12 bases. The CDR3 sequence is 15 residues long. CDR1 is KGHSH, CDR2 LQKENI, per germline. CDR3 region: CASSLGHGTNYGYTF. Here the CDR3 DNA reads TGTGCCAGCTCACTTGGACACGGGACTAACTATGGCTACACCTTC.

The rearrangement links TRBV6-5 to TRBJ1-1; the D gene is possibly TRBD1 (6 bases). V dropped 4 bases and J dropped 1 base, with 10 bases sitting between them. Germline V CDR1 and CDR2: MNHEY, SVGAGI. The CDR3 consists of 14 residues. In DNA form, the CDR3 reads TGTGCCAGCAGTTCGACAGGACAGAACACTGAAGCTTTCTTT. Protein sequence: CASSSTGQNTEAFF.

The chain carries TRBV18 and TRBJ1-3; TRBD1 aligns across 10 bases. The trim removed 2 bases at V and 2 bases at J, leaving 12 bases unmatched. This CDR3 is built from 19 residues. Germline loops: CDR1 KGHSH, CDR2 LQKENI. CDR3 loop: CASSPGAGTGARAGNTIYF. The CDR3 coding sequence is TGTGCCAGCTCACCAGGGGCCGGGACAGGGGCCCGTGCTGGAAACACCATATATTTT.

V and J are TRBV5-4 and TRBJ2-5; the D gene is possibly TRBD1 (5 bases). The V gene lost 2 bases and the J gene lost 2 bases, with 13 bases spanning the gap. The CDR3 consists of 15 residues. Germline V CDR1 and CDR2: SGHNT, YYREEE (reference sequence). The CDR3 DNA sequence: TGTGCCAGCAGCTTCGGTGGGGCCGGGCAAGAGACCCAGTACTTC. Translating gives CASSFGGAGQETQYF.

The rearrangement links TRBV5-1 to TRBJ2-2; TRBD1 matches 11 bases. Germline V gene lookup returns CDR1 SGHRS and CDR2 YFSETQ. The CDR3 contains 15 residues. V lost 4 bases and J lost 5; bases outside the gene matches: 4. The chain's CDR3 is CASSAGTGGTGELFF. CDR3 bases: TGCGCCAGCAGCGCGGGGACAGGGGGAACCGGGGAGCTGTTTTTT.

V usage is TRBV19 and J usage is TRBJ1-2; D might be TRBD1 (6 bases). CDR3 length equals 15 residues. CDR1 LNHDA and CDR2 SQIVND come from the germline V gene (reference sequence). V lost 6 bases to trimming and J lost 0 bases, with 14 bases between them. The CDR3 DNA reads TGTGCCAGTAGGGACAGAGACAGTGCTAACTATGGCTACACCTTC. It yields the protein CASRDRDSANYGYTF.

This clone was detected once. V is TRBV5-1 and J is TRBJ2-3, with 13 bases identical to TRBD2. CDR1 and CDR2 from the germline V gene are SGHRS and YFSETQ. V was pared by 4 bases and J by 0 bases, with 8 bases of the junction left unmatched. The CDR3 is 18 residues long. CDR3: CASSDVPGLAGSTDTQYF. The CDR3 DNA reads TGCGCCAGCAGCGACGTCCCGGGACTAGCGGGAAGCACAGATACGCAGTATTTT.

This clone was seen only once. The chain carries TRBV6-1 and TRBJ1-2, with TRBD1 matching over 10 bases. Germline V gene data show CDR1 as MNHNS and CDR2 as SASEGT. Losses at the gene ends were 5 bases for V and 7 bases for J; bases not matched to a gene: 10. This CDR3 comprises 15 residues. CDR3 nucleotides: TGTGCCAGCAGTTCCACCGGGACAGGGGTTTTTGGCTACACCTTC. Its translation: CASSSTGTGVFGYTF.